The 31 T cell receptor beta chains in this list originate from one sample, sequenced in a study of cytomegalovirus exposure and HLA in healthy donors. In the PCR, 60 Vbeta and 13 Jbeta primers were used. The method was immunoSEQ multiplex PCR; TCRdb's version includes in-frame clones alone and lacks a portion of them. The sample carries 150,000 to 200,000 clones, 75% to 90% recorded once. Sequenced input: PBMCs. Source of these receptors: a boy younger than 10 in good health and CMV-seronegative.

The chain recombines TRBV9 with TRBJ1-2, with 7 bases that match TRBD1. Germline assignment: CDR1 SGDLS and CDR2 YYNGEE. V dropped 0 bases and J dropped 1; count of bases not matched to a gene: 9. The CDR3 has 17 amino acids. For the CDR3, the DNA is TGTGCCAGCAGCGTAGGACCCCGGACAGGAATTAACTATGGCTACACCTTC. Its protein is CASSVGPRTGINYGYTF.

The rearrangement joins TRBV6-1 to TRBJ1-2; D gene unclear. With 0 bases removed from V and 3 bases from J, the gap between germline ends came to 14 bases. The CDR3 has 16 amino acids. Germline V gene data show CDR1 as MNHNS and CDR2 as SASEGT. CDR3 in DNA: TGTGCCAGCAGTGAAGCGGAACCAAGGAGGGACTATGGCTACACCTTC. Amino acid sequence: CASSEAEPRRDYGYTF.

This chain links TRBV4-1 with TRBJ2-5, with 12 nucleotides matching TRBD2. With the DNA end fitting TRBJ2-7 better, the J assignment may be wrong. The CDR3 runs to 16 residues. The germline gives CDR1 MGHRA, CDR2 YSYEKL. CDR3 loop: CASSHPGTSGSYEQYF. DNA of the CDR3: TGCGCCAGCAGCCATCCCGGGACTAGCGGGTCCTACGAGCAGTACTTC.

V usage is TRBV11-2 and J usage is TRBJ2-5, with TRBD2 matching over 8 bases. Germline loops: CDR1 SGHAT, CDR2 FQNNGV. The CDR3 loop spans 16 amino acids. V shed 2 bases and J 5 bases; nucleotides not matched to a gene: 10. As DNA, the CDR3 is TGTGCCAGCAGCTTAAAACGAGCGGGAGCGGGGGAGACCCAGTACTTC. It yields the protein CASSLKRAGAGETQYF.

The chain links TRBV6-1 to TRBJ2-5; possible D gene TRBD2, 7 bases. The V and J ends lost 5 bases and 1 base respectively, with 14 bases between them. Germline CDR1 and CDR2: MNHNS and SASEGT. The CDR3 is 15 residues long. CDR3 in amino acids: CASSTPRGAQETQYF. CDR3 bases: TGTGCCAGCAGTACCCCTCGGGGGGCCCAAGAGACCCAGTACTTC.

This clone appeared a single time. Other DNA sequences in the sample encode the same CDR3. The V call is TRBV6-5, the J call TRBJ1-6; D remains ambiguous. CDR3 length equals 16 residues. Between the trimmed V and J ends, which lost 3 bases and 6 bases, there was a span of 15 bases. Per the germline V gene, CDR1 is MNHEY and CDR2 is SVGAGI. Here the CDR3 DNA reads TGTGCCAGCAGTTATGGAATCCAGGAATCTAATTCACCCCTCCACTTT. Translated, it gives CASSYGIQESNSPLHF.

The chain couples TRBV5-1 to TRBJ1-4; TRBD1 matches 8 bases. Germline V gene lookup returns CDR1 SGHRS and CDR2 YFSETQ. The CDR3 loop spans 14 amino acids. V shed 3 bases and J 7 bases; nucleotides not matched to a gene: 5. CDR3 bases: TGCGCCAGCAGCTCCGGGACAGGAGGTGAAAAACTGTTTTTT. This codes for CASSSGTGGEKLFF.

V usage is TRBV7-3 and J usage is TRBJ2-1, with TRBD2 identical over 11 bases. The CDR3 is 16 amino acids. V lost 1 base, J lost 6 bases, and 5 bases stayed unmatched. Germline CDR1 SGHTA, CDR2 FQGTGA. The CDR3 here is CASSLMDSGGANEQFF. The DNA for the CDR3 is TGTGCCAGCAGCTTAATGGATAGCGGGGGGGCCAATGAGCAGTTCTTC.

The rearrangement uses TRBV19 and TRBJ1-1; 12 nucleotides match TRBD1. Germline V CDR1 and CDR2: LNHDA, SQIVND (reference sequence). The CDR3 sequence is 15 residues long. Germline trimming cut 6 bases from V and 1 base from J; bases unmatched to any gene: 3. The chain's CDR3 is CASRGQGAGNTEAFF. For the CDR3, the DNA is TGTGCCAGTAGGGGACAGGGGGCGGGGAACACTGAAGCTTTCTTT.

This clone was seen once. CDR3 sequence reads: CASSGYGTEAFF. CDR3 in DNA: TGTGCCAGCAGTGGATACGGCACTGAAGCTTTCTTT. The J gene is TRBJ1-1, the V gene TRBV6-1; D not certain. Trimming took 4 bases from V and 4 from J, leaving 7 bases between them. Germline V gives CDR1 MNHNS, CDR2 SASEGT. CDR3 length: 12 residues.

In its sample, this clone was seen a few times. The chain joins TRBV6-5 to TRBJ2-7; TRBD2 aligns across 8 bases. V was pared by 6 bases and J by 5 bases, with 9 bases of the junction left unmatched. CDR3 length: 14 residues. The V gene's germline CDR1 is MNHEY and CDR2 SVGAGI. In DNA, the CDR3 is TGTGCCAGCAGGATCCTAGCGGGCGGAGACGAGCAGTACTTC. It codes for CASRILAGGDEQYF.

This clone has a handful of counts. The CDR3 loop reads CASSLGGINTEAFF. CDR3 sequence (DNA): TGTGCCAGCAGTTTGGGCGGGATCAACACTGAAGCTTTCTTT. The rearrangement joins TRBV27 to TRBJ1-1; D is unresolved. CDR1 is MNHEY and CDR2 is SMNVEV in the germline V gene (reference sequence). The CDR3 extends over 14 amino acids. The ends were cut back, 3 bases at V and 2 bases at J, with 10 bases in the middle.

The rearrangement links TRBV4-1 to TRBJ1-2, with D possibly matching TRBD1 (6 bases). Germline V CDR1 and CDR2: MGHRA, YSYEKL. The CDR3 extends over 16 amino acids. The V and J ends lost 0 bases and 5 bases respectively, with 16 bases between them. In DNA, the CDR3 is TGCGCCAGCAGCCAAGATAGGGGGGGATCCCCTTATGGCTACACCTTC. Translated: CASSQDRGGSPYGYTF.

This rearrangement joins TRBV5-1 to TRBJ1-1, with 7 bases that match TRBD1. CDR3 length: 18 residues. The V gene end was trimmed by 4 bases and the J gene end by 1 base; junction bases not matched to a gene: 16. Germline V gene sequence: CDR1 SGHRS, CDR2 YFSETQ. The CDR3 DNA sequence: TGCGCCAGCAGCCTCGGTAATTGGGGACAGAAAAGGAACACTGAAGCTTTCTTT. Translation gives CASSLGNWGQKRNTEAFF.

The chain combines TRBV9 with TRBJ1-3; D is ambiguous. This CDR3 is 15 amino acids long. The germline CDR1 and CDR2 sequences are SGDLS and YYNGEE. Trimming took 4 bases from V and 2 from J, leaving 13 bases between them. The CDR3 DNA follows: TGTGCCAGCAGCCTGGAGGGCAGCACTGGAAACACCATATATTTT. It codes for CASSLEGSTGNTIYF.

V is TRBV30 and J is TRBJ1-5, with D possibly TRBD1 on 5 matching bases. Between the trimmed V and J ends, which lost 3 bases and 2 bases, there was a span of 8 bases. Germline assignment: CDR1 GTSNPN and CDR2 SVGIG (reference sequence). CDR3 size: 13 residues. The CDR3 loop reads CAWSQGGNQPQHF. The CDR3 nucleotides read TGTGCCTGGAGCCAAGGGGGCAATCAGCCCCAGCATTTT.

The rearrangement joins TRBV29-1 to TRBJ2-7; TRBD1 aligns across 7 bases. The junction had 6 bases not matched to a gene; V was cut back by 4 bases and J by 3 bases. This CDR3 has 13 amino acids. The germline gives CDR1 SQVTM, CDR2 ANQGSEA. For the CDR3, the DNA is TGCAGCGTTGCCGGGACAGCCCTCTACGAGCAGTACTTC. Translation: CSVAGTALYEQYF.

CDR3: CASSDSPGSSNQPQHF. The CDR3 DNA is TGTGCCAGCAGTGATAGCCCGGGATCAAGCAATCAGCCCCAGCATTTT. This chain connects TRBV2 to TRBJ1-5, with unresolved D. Trimming took 3 bases from V and 1 from J, leaving 13 bases between them. CDR1 and CDR2 from the germline V gene are SNHLY and FYNNEI. CDR3 length equals 16 residues.

V gene TRBV27 combines with J gene TRBJ2-2; 7 nucleotides match TRBD1. The CDR3 loop spans 16 amino acids. Germline V lookup: CDR1 MNHEY, CDR2 SMNVEV (reference sequence). V was clipped by 5 bases and J by 6 bases; unmatched bases: 12. In nucleotides, the CDR3 is TGTGCCAGCAGTATGCTAACAGGGGCGGTGGCCGGGGAGCTGTTTTTT. This sequence encodes CASSMLTGAVAGELFF.

This sequence joins TRBV18 and TRBJ2-6; D is possibly TRBD1 (5 bases). CDR1 and CDR2 from the germline V gene are KGHSH and LQKENI. The CDR3 contains 12 residues. V gave up 8 bases and J gave up 4 bases, with 6 bases separating them. CDR3 nucleotides: TGTGCCAGCGGACAAGGGGCCAACGTCCTGACTTTC. This gives the protein CASGQGANVLTF.

The chain joins TRBV6-1 to TRBJ1-4; D is unresolved. Trimming took 9 bases from V and 0 from J, leaving 11 bases between them. The length of the CDR3 is 14 residues. The germline gives CDR1 MNHNS, CDR2 SASEGT. The CDR3 coding sequence is TGTGCCAGTTACAGATACACAACTAATGAAAAACTGTTTTTT. Translation gives CASYRYTTNEKLFF.

V gene TRBV28 combines with J gene TRBJ1-2; D unresolved. The CDR3 covers 15 residues. The V gene's germline CDR1 is MDHEN and CDR2 SYDVKM. Trimming stripped 6 bases from V and 3 bases from J, with 17 bases between. The DNA of the CDR3 is TGTGCCAGCAGCCCCGAGATAGCGAGTTACTATGGCTACACCTTC. Translation gives CASSPEIASYYGYTF.

The chain carries TRBV29-1 and TRBJ2-5; 11 nucleotides agree with TRBD1. Unmatched junction bases numbered 4, after V lost 3 bases and J lost 4 bases. CDR1 and CDR2 from the germline V gene are SQVTM and ANQGSEA. The CDR3 spans 14 residues. The CDR3 loop reads CSVDRDRGGETQYF. The CDR3 DNA reads TGCAGCGTTGACCGGGACAGGGGGGGAGAGACCCAGTACTTC.

The chain recombines TRBV5-1 with TRBJ1-2, with D unresolved. V lost 1 base, J lost 7 bases, and 11 bases lay in between. The length of the CDR3 is 13 residues. CDR1 and CDR2 from the germline V gene are SGHRS and YFSETQ. CDR3 protein: CASSLPTEGGYTF. Written as DNA, the CDR3 is TGCGCCAGCAGCTTGCCCACCGAGGGTGGCTACACCTTC. Filled out from reference TRBV5-1 and TRBJ1-2, the complete variable domain reads KAGVTQTPRYLIKTRGQQVTLSCSPISGHRSVSWYQQTPGQGLQFLFEYFSETQRNKGNFPGRFSGRQFSNSRSEMNVSTLELGDSALYLCASSLPTEGGYTFGSGTRLTVV.

This clone turned up a few times. The chain links TRBV9 to TRBJ1-6; TRBD1 is a possible D gene (6 bases). CDR3 size: 16 residues. The V gene's germline CDR1 is SGDLS and CDR2 YYNGEE. V was clipped by 0 bases and J by 7 bases, with 14 bases between them. The CDR3 reads CASSVAIGQSNSPLHF. DNA for the CDR3: TGTGCCAGCAGCGTAGCAATAGGACAGTCGAATTCACCCCTCCACTTT.

This sequence joins TRBV19 and TRBJ1-4, with D unclear. Looked up from germline, CDR1 is LNHDA and CDR2 is SQIVND (reference sequence). V lost 5 bases and J 8 bases, leaving 18 bases between the germline ends. CDR3 length: 15 amino acids. CDR3 region: CASSPPPGGDEKLFF. DNA for the CDR3: TGTGCCAGTAGTCCCCCCCCCGGAGGAGACGAAAAACTGTTTTTT.

This clone was seen only a few times. The chain has TRBV28 and TRBJ1-4, with 7 bases aligning to TRBD1. V gave up 7 bases and J gave up 8 bases; unmatched junction bases: 10. CDR1 MDHEN and CDR2 SYDVKM come from the germline V gene. The CDR3 spans 14 residues. CDR3 coding DNA: TGTGCCAGCACCCCGACAGGGTCATGGGAAAAACTGTTTTTT. Amino acids: CASTPTGSWEKLFF.

The rearrangement joins TRBV7-6 to TRBJ1-6; tentative D call: TRBD1 (5 bases). The length of the CDR3 is 16 residues. V dropped 3 bases and J dropped 10 bases, with 19 bases sitting between them. Germline-derived CDR1 and CDR2 are SGHVS and FNYEAQ. As DNA, the CDR3 is TGTGCCAGCAGCTTGGGGGGAAGAGGAACGGCGTCACCCCTCCACTTT. Translating gives CASSLGGRGTASPLHF.

The chain uses TRBV6-5 and TRBJ2-7; a weak D match, TRBD2 (5 bases). The germline gives CDR1 MNHEY, CDR2 SVGAGI. This CDR3 comprises 14 residues. Trimming removed 5 bases from V and 2 bases from J, with 13 bases in between. CDR3 sequence: CASSKYSGTYEQYF. CDR3 DNA: TGTGCCAGCAGTAAATATTCCGGGACCTACGAGCAGTACTTC.

V is TRBV11-2 and J is TRBJ2-7; 10 positions agree with TRBD2. Trimming took 1 base from V and 2 from J; bases not matched to a gene: 11. The CDR3 consists of 18 residues. CDR1 is SGHAT, CDR2 FQNNGV, per germline. CDR3: CASSLGVTSGPSTYEQYF. Here the CDR3 DNA reads TGTGCCAGCAGCTTAGGCGTGACTAGCGGGCCTAGCACCTACGAGCAGTACTTC. The full variable domain, rest sourced from reference TRBV11-2 and TRBJ2-7, is EAGVAQSPRYKIIEKRQSVAFWCNPISGHATLYWYQQILGQGPKLLIQFQNNGVVDDSQLPKDRFSAERLKGVDSTLKIQPAKLEDSAVYLCASSLGVTSGPSTYEQYFGPGTRLTVT.

This clone has just a few counts. The rearrangement links TRBV6-1 to TRBJ1-4; tentatively, D is TRBD1 (5 bases). Germline V gene sequence: CDR1 MNHNS, CDR2 SASEGT. Between the trimmed V and J ends, which lost 8 bases and 6 bases, there was a span of 16 bases. The CDR3 extends over 14 amino acids. In nucleotides, the CDR3 is TGTGCCAGCTTAATCGGAGGGGCTTATGAAAAACTGTTTTTT. It encodes CASLIGGAYEKLFF.